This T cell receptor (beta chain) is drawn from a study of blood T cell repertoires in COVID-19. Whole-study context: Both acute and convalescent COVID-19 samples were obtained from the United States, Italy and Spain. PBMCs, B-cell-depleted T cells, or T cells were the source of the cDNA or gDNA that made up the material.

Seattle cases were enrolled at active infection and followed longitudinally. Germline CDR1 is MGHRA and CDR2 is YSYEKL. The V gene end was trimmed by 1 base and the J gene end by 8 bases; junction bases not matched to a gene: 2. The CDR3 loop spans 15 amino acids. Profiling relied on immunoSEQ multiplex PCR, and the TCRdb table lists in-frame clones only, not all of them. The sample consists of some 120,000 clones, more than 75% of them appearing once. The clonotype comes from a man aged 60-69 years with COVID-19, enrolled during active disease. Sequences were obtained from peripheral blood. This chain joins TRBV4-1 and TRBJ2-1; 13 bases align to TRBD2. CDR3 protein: CASSQGLAGGDEQFF. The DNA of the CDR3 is TGCGCCAGCAGCCAAGGACTAGCGGGAGGAGATGAGCAGTTCTTC.